The source of this T cell receptor beta chain is a study of blood T cells in healthy people across ages. Study conclusions and caveats: Calculation of diversity from one million T cells yielded estimates considered to be underestimates.

Comments on this clonotype: What it binds is not known.

Trimming pared 1 base from V and 9 bases from J, leaving 10 bases between. CDR3 length: 13 residues. CDR1 and CDR2 (germline): SGHNT, YENEEA. Primed by a sample-barcoded 5' primer and a J-beta primer mix, a second PCR proceeded for 7 to 11 cycles. TCRdb re-derived calls from the 5' RACE reads in MiXCR, one entry per CDR3 protein. The sample lists over 1,500,000 distinct CDR3 sequences; about 50% were seen once. The chain is built from TRBV11-3 and TRBJ2-1; D ambiguous. The sequence came from a middle-aged woman in good health. Material for sequencing was blood. Here the CDR3 reads CASSLGVGTEQFF. As DNA, the CDR3 is TGTGCCAGCAGCTTAGGGGTTGGCACTGAGCAGTTCTTC.